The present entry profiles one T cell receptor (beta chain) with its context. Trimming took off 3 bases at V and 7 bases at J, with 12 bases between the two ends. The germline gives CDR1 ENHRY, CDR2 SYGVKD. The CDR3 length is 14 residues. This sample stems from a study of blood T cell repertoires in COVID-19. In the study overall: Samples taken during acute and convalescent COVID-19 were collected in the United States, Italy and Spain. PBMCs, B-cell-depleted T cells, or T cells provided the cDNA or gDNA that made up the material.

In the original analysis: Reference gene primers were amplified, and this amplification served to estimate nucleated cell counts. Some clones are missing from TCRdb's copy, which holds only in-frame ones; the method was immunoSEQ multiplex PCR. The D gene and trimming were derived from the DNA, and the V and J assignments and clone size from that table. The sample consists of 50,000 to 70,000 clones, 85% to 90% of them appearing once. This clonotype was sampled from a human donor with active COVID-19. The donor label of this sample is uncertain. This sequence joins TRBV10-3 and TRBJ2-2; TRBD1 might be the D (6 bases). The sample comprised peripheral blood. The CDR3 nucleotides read TGTGCCATCAGTGAATCAGGGGAGATCGGGGAGCTGTTTTTT. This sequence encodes CAISESGEIGELFF.